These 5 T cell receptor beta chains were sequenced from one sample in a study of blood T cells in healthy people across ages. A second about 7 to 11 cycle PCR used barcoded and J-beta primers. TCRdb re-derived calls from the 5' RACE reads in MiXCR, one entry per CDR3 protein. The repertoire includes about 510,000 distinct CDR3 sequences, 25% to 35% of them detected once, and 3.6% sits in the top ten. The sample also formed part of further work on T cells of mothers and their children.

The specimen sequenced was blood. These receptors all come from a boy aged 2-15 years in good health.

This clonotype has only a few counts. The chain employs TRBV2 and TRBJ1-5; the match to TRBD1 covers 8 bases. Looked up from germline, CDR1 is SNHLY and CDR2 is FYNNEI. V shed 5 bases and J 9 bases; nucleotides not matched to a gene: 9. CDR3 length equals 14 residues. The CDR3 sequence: CASSPDRGGWPQHF. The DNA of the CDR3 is TGTGCCAGCAGTCCCGACAGGGGTGGATGGCCCCAGCATTTT.

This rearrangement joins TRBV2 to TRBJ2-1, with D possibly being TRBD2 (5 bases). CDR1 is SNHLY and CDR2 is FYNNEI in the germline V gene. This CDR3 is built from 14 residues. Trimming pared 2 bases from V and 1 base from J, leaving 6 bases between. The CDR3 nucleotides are TGTGCCAGCAGTGAAAGGAGGTCCTACAATGAGCAGTTCTTC. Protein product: CASSERRSYNEQFF.

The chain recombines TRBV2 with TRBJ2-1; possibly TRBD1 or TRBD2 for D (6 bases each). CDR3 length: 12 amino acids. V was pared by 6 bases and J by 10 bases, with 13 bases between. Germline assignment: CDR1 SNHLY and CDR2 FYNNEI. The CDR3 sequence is CASSPGGYEQFF. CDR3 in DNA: TGTGCCAGCAGCCCCGGGGGCTACGAGCAGTTCTTC.

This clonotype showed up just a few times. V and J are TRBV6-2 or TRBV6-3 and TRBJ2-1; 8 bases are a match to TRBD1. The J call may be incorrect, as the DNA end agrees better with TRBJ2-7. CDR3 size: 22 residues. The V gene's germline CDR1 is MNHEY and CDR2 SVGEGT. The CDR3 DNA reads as TGTGCCAGCAACTTCCCCTCGTGGAATGGACAGGGCTCTCCCTCGGTGTCCTACGAGCAGTACTTC. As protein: CASNFPSWNGQGSPSVSYEQYF.

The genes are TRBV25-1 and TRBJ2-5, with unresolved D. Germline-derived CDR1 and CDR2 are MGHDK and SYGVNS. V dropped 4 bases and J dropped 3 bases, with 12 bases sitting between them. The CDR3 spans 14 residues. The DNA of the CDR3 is TGTGCCAGCAGTGCCACGCCGGACGAAGAGACCCAGTACTTC. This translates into CASSATPDEETQYF.